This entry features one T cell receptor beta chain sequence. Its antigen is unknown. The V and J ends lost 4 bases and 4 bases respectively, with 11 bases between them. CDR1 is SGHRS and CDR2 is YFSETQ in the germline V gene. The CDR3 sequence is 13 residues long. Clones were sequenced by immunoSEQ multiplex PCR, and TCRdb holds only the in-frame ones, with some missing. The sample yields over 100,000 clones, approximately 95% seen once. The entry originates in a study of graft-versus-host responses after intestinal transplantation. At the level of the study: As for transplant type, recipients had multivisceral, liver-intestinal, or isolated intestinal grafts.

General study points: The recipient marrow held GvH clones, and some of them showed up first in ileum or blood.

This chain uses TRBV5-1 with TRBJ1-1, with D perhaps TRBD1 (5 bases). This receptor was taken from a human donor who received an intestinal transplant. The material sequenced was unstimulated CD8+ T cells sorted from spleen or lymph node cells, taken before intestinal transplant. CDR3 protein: CASSRDSGTEAFF. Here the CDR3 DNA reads TGCGCCAGCAGCCGTGACAGTGGCACTGAAGCTTTCTTT.